What follows are 26 T cell receptor beta chains derived from one specimen sequenced in a study of tumor-infiltrating lymphocytes in primary liver carcinoma. Scientists recovered RNA and DNA together from approximately 20-30 mg of unsorted bulk tissue. Priming with a constant-region primer yielded TCR beta cDNA from 450 to 600 ng total RNA. Modified slightly, ARM-PCR produced TCR beta libraries over three nested multiplex PCR rounds. TRBV1-TRBV30 forward primers paired with a C-beta reverse primer were used in the first two PCR rounds, which ran approximately 10 cycles each. TCRdb called the multiplex PCR reads again in MiXCR, with one record for every CDR3 protein. The table includes 55,000 to 65,000 distinct CDR3 sequences, about three quarters detected once. The sequencing sample was made of liver tumor tissue from sampling region 2. The sample's subset: tumor region T2, inferior pole. The receptors originated from a man aged 40-49 years with primary liver carcinoma and hepatitis B virus infection.

The CDR3 DNA is TGCGCCAGCAGCCAAGTCTATTCCTACGAGCAGTACTTC. Its translation is CASSQVYSYEQYF. This chain uses TRBV4-3 with TRBJ2-7, with no clear D. Germline CDR1 reads LGHNA; CDR2 reads YSLEER. V lost 1 base to trimming and J lost 1 base, with 5 bases between them. The CDR3 sequence is 13 residues long.

This clonotype came up many times. The genes are TRBV6-5 and TRBJ1-2, with D possibly TRBD1 on 5 matching bases. Germline V gene sequence: CDR1 MNHEY, CDR2 SVGAGI. The CDR3 has 15 amino acids. V was cut by 6 bases and J by 5 bases, with 19 bases left in between. DNA of the CDR3: TGTGCCAGCAGAAGGGGTGGCCAGCTAGAGTATGGCTACACCTTC. It specifies CASRRGGQLEYGYTF.

V usage is TRBV4-1 and J usage is TRBJ2-3, with D perhaps TRBD2 (5 bases). V was clipped by 3 bases and J by 9 bases, with 28 bases between them. The length of the CDR3 is 18 residues. CDR1 and CDR2 from the germline V gene are MGHRA and YSYEKL. CDR3 DNA: TGCGCCAGCAGCCAGACCATTGACCTAGCAGGAGTCACCGACACGCAGTATTTT. Translating gives CASSQTIDLAGVTDTQYF.

The chain has TRBV11-1 and TRBJ2-1, with 8 bases that match TRBD1. With 3 bases clipped from V and 4 bases from J, the junction kept 8 bases outside the gene matches. CDR3 length: 16 residues. The V gene's germline CDR1 is SGHAT and CDR2 FQDESV (reference sequence). Here the CDR3 DNA reads TGTGCCAGCAGCTTGGGACAGGTCAGCTCGTACAATGAGCAGTTCTTC. It specifies CASSLGQVSSYNEQFF.

Concerning this clonotype itself: The conserved final phenylalanine or tryptophan is absent from the CDR3, which likely points to a read error. This chain links TRBV5-5 with TRBJ2-7; D remains unclear. Germline lookup yields CDR1 SGHKS and CDR2 YYEKEE (reference sequence). Trimming stripped 6 bases from V and 2 bases from J, with 15 bases between. This CDR3 is 14 amino acids long. CDR3 sequence reads: CASNLSPNAYEQYI. CDR3 DNA: TGTGCCAGCAACCTATCACCGAACGCCTACGAGCAGTACATC.

V and J are TRBV12-3 or TRBV12-4 and TRBJ2-5; 11 bases match TRBD2. V was pared by 10 bases and J by 1 base, with 11 bases of the junction left unmatched. CDR3 size: 16 residues. The CDR3 bases are TGTGCCAACAGACGAGGGACTAGCGGAATCCAAGAGACCCAGTACTTC. Encoded protein: CANRRGTSGIQETQYF.

The chain uses TRBV4-1 and TRBJ2-4, with 7 bases identical to TRBD2. Trimming cost V 5 bases and J 1 base; bases outside gene matches: 8. The V gene's germline CDR1 is MGHRA and CDR2 YSYEKL. The CDR3 consists of 16 residues. CDR3 nucleotide sequence: TGCGCCAGCAGCTACGCGGACGGGGGGGCCAAAAACATTCAGTACTTC. This encodes CASSYADGGAKNIQYF.

This clonotype was observed many times. V gene TRBV6-2 or TRBV6-3 combines with J gene TRBJ2-3, with 7 bases identical to TRBD2. The CDR3 loop spans 16 amino acids. The trim removed 0 bases at V and 4 bases at J, leaving 7 bases unmatched. Germline values: CDR1 MNHEY, CDR2 SVGEGT. In DNA, the CDR3 is TGTGCCAGCAGTTACTCTCCGGCGGGAGTAGCAGATACGCAGTATTTT. Residues: CASSYSPAGVADTQYF.

J is TRBJ2-1 and V is TRBV6-2 or TRBV6-3; TRBD1 matches at 7 bases. CDR1 is MNHEY, CDR2 SVGEGT, per germline. Trimming cost V 2 bases and J 0 bases; bases outside gene matches: 4. CDR3 length: 16 residues. The DNA of the CDR3 is TGTGCCAGCAGTTACCCGGACAGGAGCTCCTACAATGAGCAGTTCTTC. It codes for CASSYPDRSSYNEQFF.

Remarks on this clonotype: A much larger clone lies a single base off, so this may be a read error. CDR3 coding DNA: TGCGCCAGCAGCCAAGCGAACAGGAAGAAGACTGAAGCTTTCTTT. Translated, it gives CASSQANRKKTEAFF. The V call is TRBV4-3, the J call TRBJ1-1; TRBD1 is a possible D gene (5 bases). Deletions cut 1 base from V and 5 bases from J, with 14 bases between. The germline V gene encodes CDR1 LGHNA and CDR2 YSLEER. The CDR3 has 15 amino acids.

A single count supports this clonotype. Germline and junction disagree at one end, which may indicate a read error. The chain is built from TRBV12-3 or TRBV12-4 and TRBJ1-1; TRBD1 might be the D (6 bases). The CDR3 has 16 residues. Here the CDR3 DNA reads TGTGCCAGCAACCTCGGAAGGGGGACGATGAATACTGAAGCTTTCTTT. Translated, it gives CASNLGRGTMNTEAFF.

This rearrangement joins TRBV4-3 to TRBJ2-7, with D perhaps TRBD2 (5 bases). Looked up from germline, CDR1 is LGHNA and CDR2 is YSLEER. CDR3 size: 13 residues. For the CDR3, the DNA is TGCGCCAGTAGCCAAGTTGGGGAGCCCGAGCAGTACGTC. Protein: CASSQVGEPEQYV.

A remark on this clonotype: The CDR3 does not close with the conserved phenylalanine or tryptophan, likely indicating a read error. The limits of the CDR3 on the DNA are not certain, so only TCRdb's listed CDR3 is given. V usage is TRBV11-2 and J usage is TRBJ1-4. Germline CDR1 SGHAT, CDR2 FQNNGV. The CDR3 length is 16 residues, termini included. The CDR3 reads CASSKTPGGTNEKPFL.

Turning to this clonotype: This may stem from a read error, because a much larger clone lies one nucleotide away. Written as DNA, the CDR3 is TGTGCCATGTCCAATCCGGGCCAGGGGACTGAAGCTTTCTTT. It specifies CAMSNPGQGTEAFF. The V call is TRBV10-3, the J call TRBJ1-1; D may be TRBD1 (6 bases). Germline assignment: CDR1 ENHRY and CDR2 SYGVKD. The CDR3 covers 14 residues. The ends were cut back, 9 bases at V and 5 bases at J, with 19 bases in the middle.

In this sample, this clonotype turned up many times. V usage is TRBV4-2 and J usage is TRBJ2-1; D is possibly TRBD2 (5 bases). Trimming removed 0 bases from V and 7 bases from J, with 10 bases in between. Germline CDR1 and CDR2: LGHNA and YNFKEQ. The length of the CDR3 is 14 residues. The CDR3 sequence: CASSQELETNEQFF. CDR3 DNA sequence: TGTGCCAGCAGCCAAGAACTAGAAACGAATGAGCAGTTCTTC.

The V gene is TRBV6-6, the J gene TRBJ2-7; 8 bases match TRBD2. Germline loops: CDR1 MNHNY, CDR2 SVGAGI (reference sequence). With V trimmed by 2 bases and J by 6 bases, 18 bases remained unmatched. The CDR3 is 18 residues long. The CDR3 protein is CASSYPRRAAAGVCEQYF. For the CDR3, the DNA is TGTGCCAGCAGTTACCCCCGCCGCGCTGCAGCGGGAGTTTGCGAGCAGTACTTC.

Only a few counts were recorded for this clonotype. A much larger clonotype is one base distant, so this may be a read error. The CDR3 region has the DNA TGCGGCAGCAGCTGGGCGGCTAGCAAGAGCTCCTACGAGCAGTACTTC. It encodes CGSSWAASKSSYEQYF. V gene TRBV5-1 combines with J gene TRBJ2-7; maybe TRBD2 (5 bases). Germline V gives CDR1 SGHRS, CDR2 YFSETQ. This CDR3 has 16 residues.

Concerning this clonotype: One end of the junction fails to match germline, which may point to a read error. V and J are TRBV11-2 and TRBJ2-5, with D tentatively TRBD2 (5 bases). This CDR3 is built from 15 residues. Germline assignment: CDR1 SGHAT and CDR2 FQNNGV. The CDR3 spells CASGLVSGLKETQYF. In DNA form, the CDR3 reads TGTGCCAGCGGCTTAGTGTCGGGATTGAAAGAGACCCAGTACTTC.

The table lists this clonotype with a count of one. The rearrangement joins TRBV12-3 or TRBV12-4 to TRBJ2-7; D remains unclear. Trimming stripped 10 bases from V and 5 bases from J, with 24 bases between. The CDR3 totals 15 residues. The DNA of the CDR3 is TGTGCCAACACTTTATTGATAGGGCTAAAGAACGAGCAGTACTTC. Amino acid sequence: CANTLLIGLKNEQYF.

The table lists this clonotype with many counts. The rearrangement links TRBV29-1 to TRBJ1-1; D is unclear. Per the germline V gene, CDR1 is SQVTM and CDR2 is ANQGSEA. This CDR3 is built from 11 residues. Trimming left V 7 bases short and J 11 bases short, with 17 bases between. CDR3 sequence (DNA): TGCAGCGGATCCACGAAGAGTGGGGCTTTCTTT. Protein sequence: CSGSTKSGAFF.

The rearrangement joins TRBV29-1 to TRBJ2-7; tentative D call: TRBD2 (5 bases). Per the germline V gene, CDR1 is SQVTM and CDR2 is ANQGSEA. CDR3 length: 12 amino acids. The CDR3 coding sequence is TGCTGCGAGATGTCGGGGTCTGGGGAGCAGTACTTC. Protein product: CCEMSGSGEQYF.

With regard to this clonotype: The junction does not match germline at one end; this may be a read error. V and J are TRBV6-2 or TRBV6-3 and TRBJ2-1, with 8 bases fitting TRBD2. The CDR3 runs 15 residues. CDR1 and CDR2 (germline): MNHEY, SVGEGT. The CDR3 loop is CASFSWSSGNNKQFF. In nucleotides, the CDR3 is TGTGCCAGCTTCTCCTGGAGTAGCGGGAACAATAAGCAGTTCTTC.

This clonotype was detected ten times or more. The chain recombines TRBV6-5 with TRBJ2-7, with 8 bases aligning to TRBD1. CDR1 and CDR2 from the germline V gene are MNHEY and SVGAGI. V trimming: 6 bases; J trimming: 6 bases; junction bases outside the gene matches: 7. The CDR3 runs 13 residues. CDR3 loop: CASSYDRGGEQYF. CDR3 sequence (DNA): TGTGCCAGCAGCTACGACAGGGGTGGCGAGCAGTACTTC.

As for this clonotype: A read error may account for a junction end that differs from germline. CDR3 protein: CASSYFRSNQPQHF. The CDR3 nucleotides are TGTGCCAGCAGCTACTTTCGTAGCAATCAGCCCCAGCATTTT. The chain joins TRBV6-2 or TRBV6-3 to TRBJ1-5; D is ambiguous. Germline-derived CDR1 and CDR2 are MNHEY and SVGEGT. This CDR3 is 14 amino acids long.

Worth noting for this clonotype: This CDR3 fails to terminate in the conserved phenylalanine or tryptophan, so it likely reflects a read error. This chain uses TRBV11-2 with TRBJ2-2; D possibly matches TRBD1 or TRBD2 (5 bases each). The germline V gene encodes CDR1 SGHAT and CDR2 FQNNGV. This CDR3 comprises 15 residues. The CDR3 sequence: CASSFTGSNTGVLFI. CDR3 DNA sequence: TGTGCCAGCAGCTTTACAGGATCGAACACCGGGGTGCTGTTTATT.

Concerning this clonotype: Its ends do not fully match the called genes, so a read error is possible. The gene calls are TRBV14 and TRBJ2-7; a weak D match, TRBD2 (6 bases). Germline V gives CDR1 SGHDN, CDR2 FVKESK. CDR3 length: 15 amino acids. The CDR3 DNA is TGTGCCAGCAGCCAAGATAGCGGATTTTTCTACGAGCATTACTTC. It yields the protein CASSQDSGFFYEHYF.